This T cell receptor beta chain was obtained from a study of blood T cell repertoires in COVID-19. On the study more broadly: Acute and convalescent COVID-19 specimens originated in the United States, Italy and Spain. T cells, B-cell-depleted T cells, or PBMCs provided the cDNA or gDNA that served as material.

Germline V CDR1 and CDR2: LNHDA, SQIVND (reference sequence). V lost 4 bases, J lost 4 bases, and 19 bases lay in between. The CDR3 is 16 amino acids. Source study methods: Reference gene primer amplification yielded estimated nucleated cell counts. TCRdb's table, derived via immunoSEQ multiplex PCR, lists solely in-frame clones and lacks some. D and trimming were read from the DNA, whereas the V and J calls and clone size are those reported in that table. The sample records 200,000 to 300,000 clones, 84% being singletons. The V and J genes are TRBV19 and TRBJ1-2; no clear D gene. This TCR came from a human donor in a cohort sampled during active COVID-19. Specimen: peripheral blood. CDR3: CASSTNPPGGPYGYTF. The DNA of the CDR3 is TGTGCCAGTAGTACTAACCCCCCTGGAGGCCCCTATGGCTACACCTTC. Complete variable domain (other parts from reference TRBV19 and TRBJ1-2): DGGITQSPKYLFRKEGQNVTLSCEQNLNHDAMYWYRQDPGQGLRLIYYSQIVNDFQKGDIAEGYSVSREKKESFPLTVTSAQKNPTAFYLCASSTNPPGGPYGYTFGSGTRLTVV.